This is a list of T cell receptor beta chains from one sample in a study of shared clonotypes between healthy human individuals. Assay: immunoSEQ multiplex PCR; the TCRdb copy retains only in-frame clones and omits some. The sample includes fewer than 2.5 million clones, over 85% of them seen just once. The sample was naive CD4+ T cells from PBMCs. All receptors come from a man aged 18-30 years in good health. Some clones in this sample may be carry-over from other donors' samples. CDR3s include the opening cysteine and the closing phenylalanine or tryptophan. D genes are given only for firm matches. Size tells how often a clone was seen (once, few, many) or the class of an expanded clone, and some rows leave it out.

>TRBD1|TRBV28|.|TRBJ1-2
CASSLTGVNYGYTF
TGTGCCAGCAGTTTGACAGGGGTTAACTATGGCTACACCTTC
>.|TRBV5-1|.|TRBJ2-2
CASSLGAETGELFF
TGCGCCAGCAGCTTGGGCGCGGAGACCGGGGAGCTGTTTTTT
>.|TRBV28|.|TRBJ2-6
CASSRNLGAGANVLTF
TGTGCCAGCAGCCGCAACCTAGGGGCTGGGGCCAACGTCCTGACTTTC
>.|TRBV5-4|once|TRBJ2-1
CASSLGYTSYNEQFF
TGTGCCAGCAGCTTGGGCTATACTAGCTACAATGAGCAGTTCTTC
>.|TRBV7-9|.|TRBJ2-5
CASSLAGLEETQYF
TGTGCCAGCAGCTTAGCGGGTTTGGAAGAGACCCAGTACTTC
>.|TRBV6-5|.|TRBJ1-2
CASSRGAGYTF
TGTGCCAGCAGTAGAGGGGCGGGCTACACCTTC
>TRBD2|TRBV18|.|TRBJ2-1
CASSPGTSGTYNEQFF
TGTGCCAGCTCACCAGGGACTAGCGGGACCTACAATGAGCAGTTCTTC
>.|TRBV5-1|.|TRBJ2-1
CASSYLGGYNEQFF
TGCGCCAGCAGCTACTTGGGCGGGTACAATGAGCAGTTCTTC
>TRBD1|TRBV9|.|TRBJ1-1
CASSRWGQGGTEAFF
TGTGCCAGCAGCAGGTGGGGACAGGGAGGCACTGAAGCTTTCTTT
>.|TRBV12-5|.|TRBJ2-2
CASGLGLTGELFF
TGTGCTAGTGGTTTAGGTCTAACCGGGGAGCTGTTTTTT
>.|TRBV5-1|.|TRBJ1-5
CASSPAISGQPQHF
TGCGCCAGCAGCCCAGCGATCAGCGGTCAGCCCCAGCATTTT
>.|TRBV6-6|once|TRBJ1-2
CASSPPTAGRVGGYTF
TGTGCCAGCAGTCCCCCTACGGCGGGAAGGGTGGGAGGCTACACCTTC
>TRBD1|TRBV19|.|TRBJ2-2
CASKGQGRFPGELFF
TGTGCCAGTAAAGGACAGGGGAGGTTTCCCGGGGAGCTGTTTTTT
>TRBD2|TRBV25-1|.|TRBJ2-7
CASSEKTGTSGLTYEQYF
TGTGCCAGCAGTGAAAAGACCGGGACTAGCGGGCTTACTTACGAGCAGTACTTC
>.|TRBV19|.|TRBJ2-6
CASSDRGRVSGANVLTF
TGTGCCAGTAGTGACCGGGGGCGTGTGTCTGGGGCCAACGTCCTGACTTTC
>TRBD2|TRBV6-1|.|TRBJ2-1
CASSLLAGTGNEQFF
TGTGCCAGCAGTCTACTAGCGGGAACGGGGAATGAGCAGTTCTTC
>.|TRBV28|once|TRBJ1-1
CASSRTGQNTEAFF
TGTGCCAGCAGCCGAACGGGACAGAACACTGAAGCTTTCTTT
>.|TRBV9|.|TRBJ1-2
CASSVATSYGYTF
TGTGCCAGCAGCGTAGCCACCAGTTACGGCTACACCTTC
>TRBD1|TRBV5-1|.|TRBJ2-4
CASSLGIQGPGKNIQYF
TGCGCCAGCAGCTTGGGGATACAGGGGCCGGGCAAAAACATTCAGTACTTC
>.|TRBV7-2|.|TRBJ2-2
CASSLEQRTGELFF
TGTGCCAGCAGCTTAGAACAGCGCACCGGGGAGCTGTTTTTT
>TRBD1|TRBV10-3|.|TRBJ2-5
CAISEMGQGQETQYF
TGTGCCATCAGTGAGATGGGACAGGGACAAGAGACCCAGTACTTC
>TRBD2|TRBV28|.|TRBJ2-4
CASRGGIYKNIQYF
TGTGCCAGCAGGGGAGGGATCTACAAAAACATTCAGTACTTC
>TRBD1|TRBV5-1|.|TRBJ2-7
CASSWGQGPYEQYF
TGCGCCAGCAGCTGGGGACAGGGTCCCTACGAGCAGTACTTC
>.|TRBV7-9|.|TRBJ2-7
CASSRGGDYEQYF
TGTGCCAGCAGCCGAGGCGGCGACTACGAGCAGTACTTC
>.|TRBV28|.|TRBJ1-5
CASSYTSADQPQHF
TGTGCCAGCAGTTATACATCAGCAGATCAGCCCCAGCATTTT
>TRBD2|TRBV11-2|.|TRBJ2-7
CASSPFILAGGPQNEQYF
TGTGCCAGCAGCCCCTTTATACTGGCGGGAGGGCCTCAGAACGAGCAGTACTTC
>.|TRBV30|.|TRBJ1-2
CAWRSQGRNGYTF
TGTGCCTGGAGATCTCAGGGGAGGAATGGCTACACCTTC
>TRBD2|TRBV14|.|TRBJ2-1
CASSALPGTSGSGTPSNEQFF
TGTGCCAGCAGCGCCCTTCCAGGGACTAGCGGGAGTGGAACCCCCTCCAATGAGCAGTTCTTC
>.|TRBV5-1|.|TRBJ2-2
CASSLPIPGELFF
TGCGCCAGCAGCTTGCCCATCCCCGGGGAGCTGTTTTTT
>TRBD1|TRBV5-4|.|TRBJ1-2
CASSRGQGPSYGYTF
TGTGCCAGCAGCCGAGGACAGGGCCCATCCTACGGCTACACCTTC
>.|TRBV5-1|.|TRBJ2-1
CASSLGSENNEQFF
TGCGCCAGCAGCTTGGGTTCCGAAAACAATGAGCAGTTCTTC
>.|TRBV29-1|.|TRBJ1-2
CSVEAEAYGYTF
TGCAGCGTTGAAGCAGAGGCCTATGGCTACACCTTC
>.|TRBV19|.|TRBJ1-1
CASSIVPTGTYEAFF
TGTGCCAGTAGTATAGTTCCCACAGGAACATATGAAGCTTTCTTT
>.|TRBV11-2|.|TRBJ2-1
CASSLVSGAYNEQFF
TGTGCCAGCAGCTTAGTCTCGGGAGCCTACAATGAGCAGTTCTTC
>.|TRBV10-3|.|TRBJ2-7
CAISESSKEYEQYF
TGTGCCATCAGTGAGTCCTCCAAAGAATACGAGCAGTACTTC
>.|TRBV7-3|.|TRBJ2-3
CASSDDTDTQYF
TGTGCCAGCAGCGATGACACAGATACGCAGTATTTT
>.|TRBV28|once|TRBJ2-7
CASSLALAGLREQYF
TGTGCCAGCAGTTTAGCGCTAGCCGGTTTGCGCGAGCAGTACTTC
>TRBD2|TRBV4-1|.|TRBJ2-7
CASSRGLAGDEQYF
TGCGCCAGCAGCCGTGGACTAGCGGGAGACGAGCAGTACTTC
>TRBD1|TRBV7-3|.|TRBJ2-7
CASSLRVGTGVRNSYEQYF
TGTGCCAGCAGCTTAAGGGTCGGGACAGGGGTCCGGAATTCCTACGAGCAGTACTTC
>.|TRBV18|.|TRBJ2-5
CASSGGGAETQYF
TGTGCCAGCTCCGGCGGTGGGGCCGAGACCCAGTACTTC
>.|TRBV5-1|once|TRBJ1-5
CASSLTGNQPQHF
TGCGCCAGCAGCTTGACCGGGAATCAGCCCCAGCATTTT
>TRBD1|TRBV6-1|.|TRBJ2-7
CASSALTGHEQYF
TGTGCCAGCAGTGCACTGACAGGGCACGAGCAGTACTTC
>.|TRBV11-3|.|TRBJ1-1
CASSSRSETEAFF
TGTGCCAGCAGCTCTCGAAGTGAAACTGAAGCTTTCTTT
>.|TRBV5-5|.|TRBJ2-1
CASSLAPASAQYNEQFF
TGTGCCAGCAGCTTGGCCCCGGCTAGCGCACAGTACAATGAGCAGTTCTTC
>.|TRBV30|.|TRBJ2-6
CAWSRVGANVLTF
TGTGCCTGGAGTAGAGTTGGGGCCAACGTCCTGACTTTC
>.|TRBV28|.|TRBJ2-7
CASSSLEGPYYEQYF
TGTGCCAGCAGTTCGCTGGAAGGCCCCTACTACGAGCAGTACTTC
>.|TRBV6-6|.|TRBJ2-7
CASTGRPYEQYF
TGTGCCAGCACGGGCCGGCCCTACGAGCAGTACTTC
>.|TRBV11-2|.|TRBJ2-5
CASSGEKEFSGEETQYF
TGTGCCAGCAGCGGCGAAAAGGAATTTAGCGGCGAAGAGACCCAGTACTTC
>.|TRBV19|.|TRBJ2-7
CASSIDLRTAAPYEQYF
TGTGCCAGTAGTATAGACCTGCGGACAGCAGCGCCCTACGAGCAGTACTTC
>.|TRBV11-2|.|TRBJ2-7
CASSLQGGFSYEQYF
TGTGCCAGCAGCTTACAGGGTGGCTTCTCCTACGAGCAGTACTTC
>.|TRBV7-9|.|TRBJ2-2
CASSFYAVMNTGELFF
TGTGCCAGCAGCTTCTATGCAGTGATGAACACCGGGGAGCTGTTTTTT
>.|TRBV29-1|once|TRBJ2-5
CSVTGIQETQYF
TGCAGCGTTACCGGCATACAAGAGACCCAGTACTTC
>.|TRBV28|.|TRBJ1-3
CASSSGGPSGNTIYF
TGTGCCAGCAGTTCCGGGGGACCCTCTGGAAACACCATATATTTT
>.|TRBV21-1|.|TRBJ2-7
CASSIRDIPYEQYF
TGTGCCAGCAGCATCCGGGACATACCCTACGAGCAGTACTTC
>.|TRBV6-5|.|TRBJ1-5
CASSKNRGGPQPQHF
TGTGCCAGCAGCAAGAACCGGGGCGGACCTCAGCCCCAGCATTTT